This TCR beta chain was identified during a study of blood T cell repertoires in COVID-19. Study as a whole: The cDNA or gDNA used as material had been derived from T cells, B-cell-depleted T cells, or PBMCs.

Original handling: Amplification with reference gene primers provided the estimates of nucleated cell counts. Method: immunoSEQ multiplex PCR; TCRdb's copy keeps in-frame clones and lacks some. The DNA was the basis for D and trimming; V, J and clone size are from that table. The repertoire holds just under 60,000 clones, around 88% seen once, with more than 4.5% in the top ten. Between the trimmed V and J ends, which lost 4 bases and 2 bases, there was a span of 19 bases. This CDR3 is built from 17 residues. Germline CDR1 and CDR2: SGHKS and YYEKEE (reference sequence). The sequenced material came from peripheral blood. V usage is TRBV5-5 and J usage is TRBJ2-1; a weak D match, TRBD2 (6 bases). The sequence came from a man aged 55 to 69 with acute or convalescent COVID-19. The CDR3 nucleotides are TGTGCCAGCAGCCGGGAACCTACTAGCCGAACCTACAATGAGCAGTTCTTC. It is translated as CASSREPTSRTYNEQFF.